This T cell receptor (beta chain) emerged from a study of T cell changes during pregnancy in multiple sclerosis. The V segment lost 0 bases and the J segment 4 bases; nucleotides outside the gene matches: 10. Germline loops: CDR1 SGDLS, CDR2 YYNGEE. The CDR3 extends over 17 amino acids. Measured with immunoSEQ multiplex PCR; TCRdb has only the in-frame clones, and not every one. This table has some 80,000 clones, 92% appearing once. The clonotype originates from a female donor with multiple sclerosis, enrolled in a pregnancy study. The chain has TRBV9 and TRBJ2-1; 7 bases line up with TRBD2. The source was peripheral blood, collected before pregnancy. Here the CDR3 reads CASSVGRTRQLYNEQFF. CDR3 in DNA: TGTGCCAGCAGCGTAGGGAGGACTAGGCAACTTTACAATGAGCAGTTCTTC.